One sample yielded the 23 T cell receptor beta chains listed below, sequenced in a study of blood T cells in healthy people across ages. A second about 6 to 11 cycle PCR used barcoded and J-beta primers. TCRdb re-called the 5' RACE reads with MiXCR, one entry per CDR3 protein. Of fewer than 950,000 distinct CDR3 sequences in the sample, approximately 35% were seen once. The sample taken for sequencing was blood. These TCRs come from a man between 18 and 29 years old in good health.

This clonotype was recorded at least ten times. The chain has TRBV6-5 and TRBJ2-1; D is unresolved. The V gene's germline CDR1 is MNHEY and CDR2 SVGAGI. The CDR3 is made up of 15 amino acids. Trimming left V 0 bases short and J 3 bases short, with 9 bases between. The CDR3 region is CASSYSGKIYNEQFF. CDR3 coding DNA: TGTGCCAGCAGTTACTCCGGAAAAATCTACAATGAGCAGTTCTTC.

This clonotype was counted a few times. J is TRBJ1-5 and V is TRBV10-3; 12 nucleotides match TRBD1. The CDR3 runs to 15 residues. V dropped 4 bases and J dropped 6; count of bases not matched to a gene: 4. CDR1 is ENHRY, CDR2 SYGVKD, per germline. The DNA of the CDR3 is TGTGCCATCAGTGGGGACAGGGGGCGAGGTCAGCCCCAGCATTTT. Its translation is CAISGDRGRGQPQHF.

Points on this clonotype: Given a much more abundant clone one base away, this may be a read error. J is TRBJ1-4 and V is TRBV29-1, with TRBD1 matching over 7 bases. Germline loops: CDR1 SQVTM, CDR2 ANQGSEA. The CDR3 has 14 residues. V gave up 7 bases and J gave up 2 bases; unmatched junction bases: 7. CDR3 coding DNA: TGCAGCGGGGAGCTGGGACAGACTAATGAAAAACTGTTTTTT. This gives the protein CSGELGQTNEKLFF.

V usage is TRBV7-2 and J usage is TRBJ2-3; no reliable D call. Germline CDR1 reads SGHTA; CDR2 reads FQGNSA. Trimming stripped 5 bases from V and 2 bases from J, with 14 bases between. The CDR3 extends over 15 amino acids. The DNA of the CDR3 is TGTGCCAGCAGCCCCCCCACTACTGACACAGATACGCAGTATTTT. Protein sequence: CASSPPTTDTDTQYF.

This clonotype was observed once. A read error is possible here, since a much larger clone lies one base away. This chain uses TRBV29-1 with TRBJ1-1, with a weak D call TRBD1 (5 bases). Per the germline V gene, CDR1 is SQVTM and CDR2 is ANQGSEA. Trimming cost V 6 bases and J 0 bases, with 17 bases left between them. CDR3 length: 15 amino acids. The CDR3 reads CSVHRTEFMNTEAFF. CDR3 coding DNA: TGCAGCGTCCACAGGACGGAGTTCATGAACACTGAAGCTTTCTTT.

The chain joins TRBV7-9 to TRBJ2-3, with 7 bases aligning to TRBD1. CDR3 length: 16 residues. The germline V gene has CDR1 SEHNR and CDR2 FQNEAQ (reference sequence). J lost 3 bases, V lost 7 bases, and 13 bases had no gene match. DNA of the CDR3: TGTGCCAGCACCACCAGAAGGACAGGATTAACAGATACGCAGTATTTT. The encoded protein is CASTTRRTGLTDTQYF.

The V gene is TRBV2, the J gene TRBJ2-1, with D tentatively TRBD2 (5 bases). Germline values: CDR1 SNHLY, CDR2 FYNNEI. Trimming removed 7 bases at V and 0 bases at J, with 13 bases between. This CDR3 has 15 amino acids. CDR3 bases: TGTGCCAGCAAAGCGGCAGCGAGCTCCTACAATGAGCAGTTCTTC. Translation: CASKAAASSYNEQFF.

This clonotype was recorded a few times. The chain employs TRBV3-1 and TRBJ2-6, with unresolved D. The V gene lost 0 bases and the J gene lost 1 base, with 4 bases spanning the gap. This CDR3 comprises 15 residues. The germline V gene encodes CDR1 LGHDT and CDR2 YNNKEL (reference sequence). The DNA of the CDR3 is TGTGCCAGCAGCCAAGACGTATCTGGGGCCAACGTCCTGACTTTC. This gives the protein CASSQDVSGANVLTF.

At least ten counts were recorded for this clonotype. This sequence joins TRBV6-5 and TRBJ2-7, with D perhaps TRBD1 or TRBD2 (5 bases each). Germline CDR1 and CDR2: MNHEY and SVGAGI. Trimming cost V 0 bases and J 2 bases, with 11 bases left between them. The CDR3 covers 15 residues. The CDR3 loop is CASSYSLGTTYEQYF. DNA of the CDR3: TGTGCCAGCAGTTACTCCCTTGGGACGACCTACGAGCAGTACTTC.

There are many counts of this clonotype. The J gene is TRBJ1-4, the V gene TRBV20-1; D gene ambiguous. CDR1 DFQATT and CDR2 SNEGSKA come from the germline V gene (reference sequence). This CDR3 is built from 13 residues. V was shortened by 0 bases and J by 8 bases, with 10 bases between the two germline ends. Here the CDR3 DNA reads TGCAGTGCTAGAGAAGGGAGCCAAGAAAAACTGTTTTTT. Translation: CSAREGSQEKLFF.

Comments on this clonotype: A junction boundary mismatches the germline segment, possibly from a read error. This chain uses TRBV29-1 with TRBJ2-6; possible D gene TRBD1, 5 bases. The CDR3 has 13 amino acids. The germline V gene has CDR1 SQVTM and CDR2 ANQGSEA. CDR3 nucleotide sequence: TGCAGCGTTATGGTCTCTGGGGCCAACGTCCTGAATTTC. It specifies CSVMVSGANVLNF.

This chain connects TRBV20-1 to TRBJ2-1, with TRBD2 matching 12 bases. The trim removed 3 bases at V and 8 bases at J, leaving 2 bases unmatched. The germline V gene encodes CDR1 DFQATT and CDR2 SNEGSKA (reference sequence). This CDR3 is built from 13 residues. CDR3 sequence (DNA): TGCAGTGCTAGGACTAGCGGGGGACATGAGCAGTTCTTC. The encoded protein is CSARTSGGHEQFF.

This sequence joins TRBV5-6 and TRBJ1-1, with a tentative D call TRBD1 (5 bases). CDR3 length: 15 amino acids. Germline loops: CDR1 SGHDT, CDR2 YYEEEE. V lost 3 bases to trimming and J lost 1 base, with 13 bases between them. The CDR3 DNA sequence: TGTGCCAGCAGCTGGGGGACGTGGACGAACACTGAAGCTTTCTTT. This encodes CASSWGTWTNTEAFF.

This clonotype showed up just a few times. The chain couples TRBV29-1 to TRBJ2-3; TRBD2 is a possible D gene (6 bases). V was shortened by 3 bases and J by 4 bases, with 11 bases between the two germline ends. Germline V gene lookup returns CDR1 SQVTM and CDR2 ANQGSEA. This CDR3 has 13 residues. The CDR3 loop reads CSVENPSADTQYF. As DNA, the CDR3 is TGCAGCGTTGAGAATCCTAGCGCAGATACGCAGTATTTT.

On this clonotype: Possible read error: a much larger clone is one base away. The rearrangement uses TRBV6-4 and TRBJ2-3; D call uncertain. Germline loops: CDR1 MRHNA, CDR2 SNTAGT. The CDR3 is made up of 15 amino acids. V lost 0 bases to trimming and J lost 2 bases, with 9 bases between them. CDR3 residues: CASSDSSRTTDTQYF. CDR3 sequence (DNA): TGTGCCAGCAGTGACTCGTCCCGAACCACAGATACGCAGTATTTT.

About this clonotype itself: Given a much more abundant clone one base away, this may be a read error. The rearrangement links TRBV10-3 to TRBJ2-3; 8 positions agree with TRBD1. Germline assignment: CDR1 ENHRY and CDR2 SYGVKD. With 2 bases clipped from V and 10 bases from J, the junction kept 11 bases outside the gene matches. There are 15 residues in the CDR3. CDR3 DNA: TGTGCCATCAGTGAGGACAGGGGAGCACAGGATGCGCAGTATTTT. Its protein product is CAISEDRGAQDAQYF.

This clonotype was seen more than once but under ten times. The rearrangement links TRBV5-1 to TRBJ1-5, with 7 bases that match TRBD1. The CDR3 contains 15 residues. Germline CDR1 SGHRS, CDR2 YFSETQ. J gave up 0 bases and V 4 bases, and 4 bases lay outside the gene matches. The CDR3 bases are TGCGCCAGCAGCGCAACAGGGGATAGCAATCAGCCCCAGCATTTT. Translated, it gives CASSATGDSNQPQHF. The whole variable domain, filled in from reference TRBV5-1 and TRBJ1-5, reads KAGVTQTPRYLIKTRGQQVTLSCSPISGHRSVSWYQQTPGQGLQFLFEYFSETQRNKGNFPGRFSGRQFSNSRSEMNVSTLELGDSALYLCASSATGDSNQPQHFGDGTRLSIL.

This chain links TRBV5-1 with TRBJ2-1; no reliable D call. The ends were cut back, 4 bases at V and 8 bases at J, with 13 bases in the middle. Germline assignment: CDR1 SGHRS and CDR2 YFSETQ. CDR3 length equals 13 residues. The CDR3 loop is CASSVSNTDEQFF. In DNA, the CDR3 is TGCGCCAGCAGCGTGTCGAATACAGATGAGCAGTTCTTC. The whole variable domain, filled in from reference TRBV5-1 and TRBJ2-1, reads KAGVTQTPRYLIKTRGQQVTLSCSPISGHRSVSWYQQTPGQGLQFLFEYFSETQRNKGNFPGRFSGRQFSNSRSEMNVSTLELGDSALYLCASSVSNTDEQFFGPGTRLTVL.

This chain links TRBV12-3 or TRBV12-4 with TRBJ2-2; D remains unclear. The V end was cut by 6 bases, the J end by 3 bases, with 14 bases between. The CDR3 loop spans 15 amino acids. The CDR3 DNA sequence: TGTGCCAGCAGCCCCGGACGGTTTTACACCGGGGAGCTGTTTTTT. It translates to CASSPGRFYTGELFF.

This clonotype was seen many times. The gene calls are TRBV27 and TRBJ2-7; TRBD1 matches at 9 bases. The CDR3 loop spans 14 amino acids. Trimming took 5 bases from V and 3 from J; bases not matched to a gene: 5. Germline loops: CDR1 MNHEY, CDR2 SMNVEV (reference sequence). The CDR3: CASSQDRGGYEQYF. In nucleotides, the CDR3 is TGTGCCAGCAGTCAGGACAGGGGAGGCTACGAGCAGTACTTC.

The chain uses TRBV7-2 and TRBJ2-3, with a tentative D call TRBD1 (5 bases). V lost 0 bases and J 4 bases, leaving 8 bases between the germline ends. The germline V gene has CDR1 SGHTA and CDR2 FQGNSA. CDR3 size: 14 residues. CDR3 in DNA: TGTGCCAGCAGCTTAGCCGTAGGGGCAGATACGCAGTATTTT. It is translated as CASSLAVGADTQYF.

The CDR3 nucleotides read TGTGCCAGCAGCGCCCGGGACCATGGGGAGCAGTACTTC. This codes for CASSARDHGEQYF. The chain employs TRBV9 and TRBJ2-7; either TRBD1 or TRBD2 may supply D (5 bases each). Trimming removed 3 bases at V and 7 bases at J, with 14 bases between. Germline V gives CDR1 SGDLS, CDR2 YYNGEE. The CDR3 runs to 13 residues. The whole variable domain, remainder taken from reference TRBV9 and TRBJ2-7, is DSGVTQTPKHLITATGQRVTLRCSPRSGDLSVYWYQQSLDQGLQFLIQYYNGEERAKGNILERFSAQQFPDLHSELNLSSLELGDSALYFCASSARDHGEQYFGPGTRLTVT.

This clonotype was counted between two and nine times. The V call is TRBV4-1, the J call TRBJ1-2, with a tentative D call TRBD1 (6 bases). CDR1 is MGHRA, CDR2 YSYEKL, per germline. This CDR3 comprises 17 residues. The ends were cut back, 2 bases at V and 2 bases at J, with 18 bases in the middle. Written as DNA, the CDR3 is TGCGCCAGCAGCCAAACCGTTTCTAGGGGGAGGAACTATGGCTACACCTTC. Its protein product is CASSQTVSRGRNYGYTF.